The 19 T cell receptor beta chains below come from one sample, sequenced in a study of T-cell reconstitution after alpha-beta-depleted transplantation in children. Unique molecular identifiers were incorporated during preparation of the TCRbeta library. TCRdb reanalysed the PCR reads using MiXCR and keeps one entry per CDR3 protein. The sample lists about 980,000 distinct CDR3 sequences; around 30% were seen once. The specimen was PBMCs, mostly from graft donor cells, collected 360 days after TCRalphabeta/CD19-depleted stem cell transplant. All receptors come from a boy in the first two years of life who had a stem cell transplant for SCID, so the T cells may come from the graft donor.

The chain joins TRBV12-3 or TRBV12-4 to TRBJ1-5; 9 nucleotides match TRBD1. The ends lost 5 bases at V and 2 bases at J; junction bases unmatched: 7. The CDR3 runs 16 residues. The CDR3 spells CASSLHRGLGNQPQHF. In nucleotides, the CDR3 is TGTGCCAGCAGTCTCCACAGGGGGCTGGGCAATCAGCCCCAGCATTTT.

The V and J genes are TRBV7-2 and TRBJ2-1; D uncertain. CDR1 and CDR2 (germline): SGHTA, FQGNSA. The ends were cut back, 5 bases at V and 1 base at J, with 15 bases in the middle. The CDR3 length is 16 residues. The CDR3 DNA is TGTGCCAGCAGCCTTATCGCGGTAGGTTCCTACAATGAGCAGTTCTTC. Amino acid sequence: CASSLIAVGSYNEQFF.

CDR3 nucleotide sequence: TGTGCCAGCAGTCCCTACCCCAACACAGATACGCAGTATTTT. Translating it yields CASSPYPNTDTQYF. The V and J genes are TRBV12-3 or TRBV12-4 and TRBJ2-3, with D unresolved. V was shortened by 5 bases and J by 2 bases, with 11 bases between the two germline ends. This CDR3 spans 14 amino acids.

This rearrangement joins TRBV5-1 to TRBJ2-3; TRBD1 is a possible D gene (5 bases). The V gene's germline CDR1 is SGHRS and CDR2 YFSETQ. The CDR3 totals 16 residues. V was clipped by 2 bases and J by 0 bases, with 13 bases between them. DNA for the CDR3: TGCGCCAGCAGCTTTAACAGGATATTTAGCACAGATACGCAGTATTTT. It encodes CASSFNRIFSTDTQYF.

The chain couples TRBV4-1 to TRBJ2-1; 10 positions agree with TRBD2. Per germline, CDR1 MGHRA and CDR2 YSYEKL. Losses at the gene ends were 1 base for V and 6 bases for J; bases not matched to a gene: 9. The CDR3 totals 17 residues. In nucleotides, the CDR3 is TGCGCCAGCAGCCAAGCGGTCCTAGCGGGGGCGTCCAATGAGCAGTTCTTC. It codes for CASSQAVLAGASNEQFF.

The V call is TRBV3-1, the J call TRBJ1-1; D remains ambiguous. The CDR3 covers 14 residues. Germline V gives CDR1 LGHDT, CDR2 YNNKEL (reference sequence). Trimming left V 1 base short and J 0 bases short, with 6 bases between. The CDR3 nucleotides read TGTGCCAGCAGCCAAGTACAGATGAACACTGAAGCTTTCTTT. Amino acids: CASSQVQMNTEAFF.

The J gene is TRBJ1-1, the V gene TRBV6-1, with a possible D match to TRBD1 (5 bases). Germline loops: CDR1 MNHNS, CDR2 SASEGT. V lost 4 bases and J lost 3, with 15 bases in between. CDR3 length: 15 amino acids. The CDR3 region has the DNA TGTGCCAGCAGTGGGGAGGGGATCGTGGACACTGAAGCTTTCTTT. Its translation: CASSGEGIVDTEAFF.

The CDR3 reads CSAPTSGGGEQFF. For the CDR3, the DNA is TGCAGTGCCCCGACTAGCGGGGGAGGGGAGCAGTTCTTC. The genes are TRBV20-1 and TRBJ2-1, with TRBD2 identical over 12 bases. CDR3 length equals 13 residues. Germline V gene lookup returns CDR1 DFQATT and CDR2 SNEGSKA (reference sequence). With V trimmed by 6 bases and J by 10 bases, 7 bases remained unmatched.

In this sample, this clonotype turned up a few times. The V and J genes are TRBV5-6 and TRBJ2-2, with D maybe TRBD2 (5 bases). The CDR3 runs to 16 residues. V was clipped by 0 bases and J by 0 bases, with 9 bases between them. CDR1 is SGHDT and CDR2 is YYEEEE in the germline V gene. For the CDR3, the DNA is TGTGCCAGCAGCTTGGGGACTCTCTCGAACACCGGGGAGCTGTTTTTT. Protein sequence: CASSLGTLSNTGELFF.

This chain uses TRBV7-2 with TRBJ2-5; 8 bases line up with TRBD2. This CDR3 region has 16 residues. The germline V gene encodes CDR1 SGHTA and CDR2 FQGNSA. The trim removed 3 bases at V and 0 bases at J, leaving 6 bases unmatched. CDR3 sequence: CASSFMGGGYQETQYF. The CDR3 DNA is TGTGCCAGCAGCTTCATGGGCGGGGGGTACCAAGAGACCCAGTACTTC.

This clonotype was observed a few times. The rearrangement joins TRBV28 to TRBJ2-4; D may be TRBD1 (6 bases). CDR1 and CDR2 (germline): MDHEN, SYDVKM. Deletions cut 10 bases from V and 0 bases from J, with 19 bases between. There are 16 residues in the CDR3. The chain's CDR3 is CATTYGGVRAKNIQYF. CDR3 in DNA: TGTGCCACCACTTATGGGGGCGTGAGAGCCAAAAACATTCAGTACTTC.

This rearrangement joins TRBV12-3 or TRBV12-4 to TRBJ1-4; D unclear. The CDR3 is 13 amino acids. The V end was cut by 2 bases, the J end by 8 bases, with 9 bases between. CDR3 region: CASSLHGYEKLFF. CDR3 coding DNA: TGTGCCAGCAGTTTACATGGGTACGAAAAACTGTTTTTT.

This chain connects TRBV27 to TRBJ2-1, with D possibly matching TRBD1 (6 bases). The CDR3 length is 14 residues. CDR1 and CDR2 from the germline V gene are MNHEY and SMNVEV (reference sequence). Trimming removed 8 bases from V and 6 bases from J, with 17 bases in between. The CDR3 nucleotides read TGTGCCAGCGGCCACAGGGTATTTGGCAATGAGCAGTTCTTC. Encoded protein: CASGHRVFGNEQFF.

A few counts support this clonotype. The chain links TRBV5-1 to TRBJ1-1; 7 nucleotides agree with TRBD1. This CDR3 has 17 residues. V shed 4 bases, J shed 1 base, and the junction held 13 bases outside the gene matches. From germline, CDR1 is SGHRS and CDR2 YFSETQ. The CDR3 reads CASSRGLSRTQNTEAFF. The CDR3 nucleotides read TGCGCCAGCAGCAGGGGGCTAAGTAGGACTCAGAACACTGAAGCTTTCTTT. Variable domain in full (rest from reference TRBV5-1 and TRBJ1-1): KAGVTQTPRYLIKTRGQQVTLSCSPISGHRSVSWYQQTPGQGLQFLFEYFSETQRNKGNFPGRFSGRQFSNSRSEMNVSTLELGDSALYLCASSRGLSRTQNTEAFFGQGTRLTVV.

The chain has TRBV6-1 and TRBJ2-3; TRBD1 aligns across 9 bases. V lost 6 bases to trimming and J lost 8 bases; unmatched junction nucleotides: 6. Germline V gene data show CDR1 as MNHNS and CDR2 as SASEGT. The CDR3 has 13 residues. CDR3 DNA: TGTGCCAGCAGAAGGACAGGGGCCGCTACGCAGTATTTT. Protein sequence: CASRRTGAATQYF.

Only a few counts were recorded for this clonotype. The rearrangement uses TRBV6-2 or TRBV6-3 and TRBJ2-7, with 8 positions matching TRBD1. The J segment lost 3 bases and the V segment lost 11 bases, leaving 9 bases of the junction unmatched. CDR1 and CDR2 (germline): MNHEY, SVGEGT. The length of the CDR3 is 13 residues. The CDR3 sequence: CAARDRTYYEQYF. In nucleotides, the CDR3 is TGTGCCGCCCGGGACAGGACTTACTACGAGCAGTACTTC.

The genes are TRBV12-3 or TRBV12-4 and TRBJ1-1, with a tentative D call TRBD1 (5 bases). The ends were cut back, 7 bases at V and 3 bases at J, with 15 bases in the middle. There are 14 residues in the CDR3. CDR3 sequence reads: CASMYGAQDTEAFF. For the CDR3, the DNA is TGTGCCAGCATGTACGGGGCCCAGGACACTGAAGCTTTCTTT.

This clonotype has more than one count but fewer than ten. V gene TRBV25-1 combines with J gene TRBJ1-1; a possible D gene is TRBD1 (6 bases). CDR1 and CDR2 from the germline V gene are MGHDK and SYGVNS. The CDR3 loop spans 13 amino acids. V lost 8 bases, J lost 4 bases, and 14 bases lay in between. The CDR3 is CASRSGGRTEAFF. The DNA for the CDR3 is TGTGCCAGCCGAAGCGGGGGGCGCACTGAAGCTTTCTTT.

This clonotype has more than one count but fewer than ten. This sequence joins TRBV6-1 and TRBJ2-7; 9 positions agree with TRBD1. From germline, CDR1 is MNHNS and CDR2 SASEGT. V dropped 6 bases and J dropped 7; count of bases not matched to a gene: 13. The CDR3 contains 15 residues. CDR3: CASSPPGQGYGEQYF. As DNA, the CDR3 is TGTGCCAGCAGCCCCCCGGGACAGGGATATGGGGAGCAGTACTTC.